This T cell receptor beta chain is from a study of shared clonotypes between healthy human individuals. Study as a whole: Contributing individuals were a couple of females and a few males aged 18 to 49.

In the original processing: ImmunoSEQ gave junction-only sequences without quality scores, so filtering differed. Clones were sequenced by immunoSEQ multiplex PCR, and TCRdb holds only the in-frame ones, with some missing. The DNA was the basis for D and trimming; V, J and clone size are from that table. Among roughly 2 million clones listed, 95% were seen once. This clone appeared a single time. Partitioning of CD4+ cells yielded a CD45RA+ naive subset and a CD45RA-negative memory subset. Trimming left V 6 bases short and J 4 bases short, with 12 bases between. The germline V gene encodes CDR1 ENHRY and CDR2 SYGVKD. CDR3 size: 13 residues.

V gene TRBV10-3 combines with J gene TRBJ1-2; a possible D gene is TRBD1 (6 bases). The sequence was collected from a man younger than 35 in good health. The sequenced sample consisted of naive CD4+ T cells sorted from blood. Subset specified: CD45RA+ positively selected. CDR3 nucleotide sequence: TGTGCCATCAGCTTAGCAGGGGTCTATGGCTACACCTTC. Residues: CAISLAGVYGYTF.